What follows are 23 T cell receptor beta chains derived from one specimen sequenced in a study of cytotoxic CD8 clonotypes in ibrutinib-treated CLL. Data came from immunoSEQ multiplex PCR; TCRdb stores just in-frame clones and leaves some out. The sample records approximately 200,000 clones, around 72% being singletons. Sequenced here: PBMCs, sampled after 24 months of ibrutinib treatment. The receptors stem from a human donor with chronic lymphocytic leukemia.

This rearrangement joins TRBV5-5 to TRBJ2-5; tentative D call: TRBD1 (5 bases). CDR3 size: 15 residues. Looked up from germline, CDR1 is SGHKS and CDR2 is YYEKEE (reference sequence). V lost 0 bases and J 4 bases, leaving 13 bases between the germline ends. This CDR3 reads CASSLAPGLPETQYF. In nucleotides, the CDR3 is TGTGCCAGCAGCTTGGCCCCAGGGCTCCCAGAGACCCAGTACTTC.

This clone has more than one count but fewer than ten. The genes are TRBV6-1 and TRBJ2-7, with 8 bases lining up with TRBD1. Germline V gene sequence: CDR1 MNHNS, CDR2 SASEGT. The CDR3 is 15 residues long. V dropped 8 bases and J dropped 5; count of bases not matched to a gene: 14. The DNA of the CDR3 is TGTGCCAGCGCCTCACTAGCCGGGACAGGCCACGAGCAGTACTTC. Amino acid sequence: CASASLAGTGHEQYF.

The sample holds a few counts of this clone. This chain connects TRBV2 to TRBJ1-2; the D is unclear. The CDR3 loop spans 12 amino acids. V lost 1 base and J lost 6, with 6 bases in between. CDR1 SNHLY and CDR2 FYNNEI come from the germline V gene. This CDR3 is CASSEGTNGYTF. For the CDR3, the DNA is TGTGCCAGCAGTGAAGGGACGAATGGCTACACCTTC. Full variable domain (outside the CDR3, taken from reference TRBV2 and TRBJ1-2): EPEVTQTPSHQVTQMGQEVILRCVPISNHLYFYWYRQILGQKVEFLVSFYNNEISEKSEIFDDQFSVERPDGSNFTLKIRSTKLEDSAMYFCASSEGTNGYTFGSGTRLTVV.

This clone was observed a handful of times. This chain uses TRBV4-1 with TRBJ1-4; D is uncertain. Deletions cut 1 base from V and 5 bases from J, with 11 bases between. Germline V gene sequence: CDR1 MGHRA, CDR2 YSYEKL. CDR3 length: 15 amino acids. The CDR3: CASSQGKGGNEKLFF. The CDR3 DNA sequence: TGCGCCAGCAGCCAAGGGAAGGGCGGGAATGAAAAACTGTTTTTT.

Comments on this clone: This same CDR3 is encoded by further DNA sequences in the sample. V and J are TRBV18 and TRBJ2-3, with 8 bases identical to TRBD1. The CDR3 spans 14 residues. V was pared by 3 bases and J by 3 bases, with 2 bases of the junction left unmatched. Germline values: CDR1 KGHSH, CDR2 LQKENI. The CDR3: CASSPRQGTDTQYF. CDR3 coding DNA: TGTGCCAGCTCACCGCGACAGGGGACAGATACGCAGTATTTT. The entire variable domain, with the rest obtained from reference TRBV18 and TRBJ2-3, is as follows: NAGVMQNPRHLVRRRGQEARLRCSPMKGHSHVYWYRQLPEEGLKFMVYLQKENIIDESGMPKERFSAEFPKEGPSILRIQQVVRGDSAAYFCASSPRQGTDTQYFGPGTRLTVL.

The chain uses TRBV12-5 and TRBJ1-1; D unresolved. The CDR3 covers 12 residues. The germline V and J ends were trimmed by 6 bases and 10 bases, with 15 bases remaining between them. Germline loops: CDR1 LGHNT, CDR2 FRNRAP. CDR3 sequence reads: CASGPPGPSAFF. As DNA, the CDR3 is TGTGCTAGTGGGCCCCCGGGCCCTTCAGCTTTCTTT.

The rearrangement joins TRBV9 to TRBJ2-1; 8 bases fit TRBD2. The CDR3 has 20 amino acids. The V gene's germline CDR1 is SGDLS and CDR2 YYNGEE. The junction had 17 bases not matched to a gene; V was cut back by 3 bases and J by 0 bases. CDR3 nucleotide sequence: TGTGCCAGCAGCGGTACCCCCAGGGCGGGAGGCACCTTCTCCTACAATGAGCAGTTCTTC. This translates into CASSGTPRAGGTFSYNEQFF.

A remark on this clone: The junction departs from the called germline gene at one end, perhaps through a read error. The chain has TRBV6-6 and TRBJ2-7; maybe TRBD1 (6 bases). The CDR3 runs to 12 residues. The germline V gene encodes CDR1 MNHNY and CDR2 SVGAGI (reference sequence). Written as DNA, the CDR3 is TGTGCCAGCAGTTACCATAGGACAGCGTTAAACTTC. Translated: CASSYHRTALNF.

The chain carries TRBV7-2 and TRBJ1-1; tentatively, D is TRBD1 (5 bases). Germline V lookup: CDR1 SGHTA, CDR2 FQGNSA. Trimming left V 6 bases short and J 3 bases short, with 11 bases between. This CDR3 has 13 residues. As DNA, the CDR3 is TGTGCCAGCAGGGGGCGCCCGGACACTGAAGCTTTCTTT. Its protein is CASRGRPDTEAFF. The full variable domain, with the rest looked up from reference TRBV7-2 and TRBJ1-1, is GAGVSQSPSNKVTEKGKDVELRCDPISGHTALYWYRQSLGQGLEFLIYFQGNSAPDKSGLPSDRFSAERTGGSVSTLTIQRTQQEDSAVYLCASRGRPDTEAFFGQGTRLTVV.

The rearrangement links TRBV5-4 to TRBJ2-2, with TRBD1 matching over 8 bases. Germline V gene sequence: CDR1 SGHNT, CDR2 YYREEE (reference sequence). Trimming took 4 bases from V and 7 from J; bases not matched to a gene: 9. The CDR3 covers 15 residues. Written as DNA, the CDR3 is TGTGCCAGCAGCCGCCCGACAGGGACAGGCGGGGAGCTGTTTTTT. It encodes CASSRPTGTGGELFF.

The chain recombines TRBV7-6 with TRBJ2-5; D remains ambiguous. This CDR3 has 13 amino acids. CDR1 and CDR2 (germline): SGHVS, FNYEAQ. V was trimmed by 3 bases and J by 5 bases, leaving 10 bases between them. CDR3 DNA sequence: TGTGCCAGCAGCTTGGCGATCTGGGAGACCCAGTACTTC. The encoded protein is CASSLAIWETQYF.

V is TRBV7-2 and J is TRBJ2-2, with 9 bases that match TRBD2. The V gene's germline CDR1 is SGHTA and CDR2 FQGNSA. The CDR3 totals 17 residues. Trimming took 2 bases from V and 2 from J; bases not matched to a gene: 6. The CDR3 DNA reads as TGTGCCAGCAGCTTAACTCGACTAGCGGCAAACACCGGGGAGCTGTTTTTT. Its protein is CASSLTRLAANTGELFF.

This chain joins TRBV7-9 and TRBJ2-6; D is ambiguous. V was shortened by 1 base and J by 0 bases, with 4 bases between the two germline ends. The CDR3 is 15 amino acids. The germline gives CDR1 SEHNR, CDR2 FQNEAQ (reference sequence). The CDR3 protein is CASSLVSSGANVLTF. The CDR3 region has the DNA TGTGCCAGCAGCTTAGTCAGCTCTGGGGCCAACGTCCTGACTTTC.

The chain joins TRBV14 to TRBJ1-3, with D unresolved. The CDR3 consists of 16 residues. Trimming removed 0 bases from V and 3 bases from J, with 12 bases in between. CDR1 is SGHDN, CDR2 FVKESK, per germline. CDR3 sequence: CASSQDMLNFGNTIYF. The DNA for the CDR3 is TGTGCCAGCAGCCAAGATATGTTAAATTTTGGAAACACCATATATTTT. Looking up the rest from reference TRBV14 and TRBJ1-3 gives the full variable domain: EAGVTQFPSHSVIEKGQTVTLRCDPISGHDNLYWYRRVMGKEIKFLLHFVKESKQDESGMPNNRFLAERTGGTYSTLKVQPAELEDSGVYFCASSQDMLNFGNTIYFGEGSWLTVV.

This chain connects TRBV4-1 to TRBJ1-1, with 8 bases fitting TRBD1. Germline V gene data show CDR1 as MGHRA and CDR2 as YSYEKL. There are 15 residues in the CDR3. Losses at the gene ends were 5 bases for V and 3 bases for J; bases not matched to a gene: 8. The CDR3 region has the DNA TGCGCCAGCAGCTTTAAGACAGGGGAAGACACTGAAGCTTTCTTT. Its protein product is CASSFKTGEDTEAFF.

CDR3 loop: CAISGGDSGANVLTF. CDR3 DNA: TGTGCCATCAGTGGCGGCGACTCTGGGGCCAACGTCCTGACTTTC. This chain uses TRBV10-3 with TRBJ2-6; D is unclear. Trimming pared 4 bases from V and 0 bases from J, leaving 7 bases between. This CDR3 comprises 15 residues. Germline V gene lookup returns CDR1 ENHRY and CDR2 SYGVKD.

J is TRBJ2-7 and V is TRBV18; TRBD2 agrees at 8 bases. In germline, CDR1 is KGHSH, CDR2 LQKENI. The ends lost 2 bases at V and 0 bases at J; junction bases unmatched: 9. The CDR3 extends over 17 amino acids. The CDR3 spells CASSPGLAGKSSYEQYF. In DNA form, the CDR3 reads TGTGCCAGCTCACCAGGGCTAGCGGGTAAAAGCTCCTACGAGCAGTACTTC.

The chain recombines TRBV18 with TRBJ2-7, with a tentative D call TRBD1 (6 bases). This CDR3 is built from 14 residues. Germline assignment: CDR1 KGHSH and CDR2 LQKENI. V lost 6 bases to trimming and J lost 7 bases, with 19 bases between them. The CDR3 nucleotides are TGTGCCAGCTCCCCCCAGCGGCAAGGGGGTGAGCAGTACTTC. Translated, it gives CASSPQRQGGEQYF.

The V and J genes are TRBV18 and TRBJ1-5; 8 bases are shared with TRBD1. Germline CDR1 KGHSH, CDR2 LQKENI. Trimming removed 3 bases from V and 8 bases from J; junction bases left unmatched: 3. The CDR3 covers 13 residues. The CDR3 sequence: CASSPDRVEPQHF. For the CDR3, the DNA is TGTGCCAGCTCACCGGACAGGGTCGAGCCCCAGCATTTT.

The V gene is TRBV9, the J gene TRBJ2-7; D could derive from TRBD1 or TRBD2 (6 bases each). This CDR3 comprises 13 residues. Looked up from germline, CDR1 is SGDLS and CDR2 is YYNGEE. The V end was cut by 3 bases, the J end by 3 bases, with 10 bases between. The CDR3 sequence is CASSEGGSYEQYF. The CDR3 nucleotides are TGTGCCAGCAGCGAGGGGGGAAGCTACGAGCAGTACTTC.

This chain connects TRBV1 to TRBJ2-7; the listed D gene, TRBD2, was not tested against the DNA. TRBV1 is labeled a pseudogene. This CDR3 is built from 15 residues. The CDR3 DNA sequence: TGCACCAGCAGCCTCGGGACTAGCGGGTTGTACGAGCAGTACTTC. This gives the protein CTSSLGTSGLYEQYF.

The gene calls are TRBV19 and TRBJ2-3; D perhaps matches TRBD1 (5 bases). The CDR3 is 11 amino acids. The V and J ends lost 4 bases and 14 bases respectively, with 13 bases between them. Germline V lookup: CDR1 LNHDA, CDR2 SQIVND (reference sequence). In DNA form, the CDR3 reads TGTGCCAGTAGTACTTTGGTCAGGGTGTATTTT. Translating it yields CASSTLVRVYF.

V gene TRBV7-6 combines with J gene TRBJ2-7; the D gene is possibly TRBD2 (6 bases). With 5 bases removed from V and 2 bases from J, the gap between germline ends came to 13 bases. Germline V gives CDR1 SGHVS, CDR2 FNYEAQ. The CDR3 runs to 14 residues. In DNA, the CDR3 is TGTGCCAGCAGCCCTACGACTAGAGCCTACGAGCAGTACTTC. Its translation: CASSPTTRAYEQYF.